This TCR beta chain was identified during a study of blood T cell repertoires in COVID-19. As for the study in general: COVID-19 samples from acute and convalescent phases originated in the United States, Italy and Spain.

CDR1 is SGDLS and CDR2 is YYNGEE in the germline V gene. The CDR3 length is 16 residues. With 0 bases removed from V and 0 bases from J, the gap between germline ends came to 7 bases. The study drew participants aged about 18 to 95 years from 20 to 30 US areas. Participants' own reports of clinical history determined their cohort assignment. The repertoire was sequenced with immunoSEQ multiplex PCR; TCRdb's copy has only in-frame clones and lacks some. Of hundreds of thousands of clones detected, roughly 89% appear once; the ten largest clones hold around 3.7%. Material for sequencing was PBMCs or T cells enriched from blood (not recorded which). This sequence was found in a woman aged 25 to 45 with acute COVID-19. The chain links TRBV9 to TRBJ1-6; unclear D gene. CDR3 amino acids: CASSVVGSSYNSPLHF. CDR3 sequence (DNA): TGTGCCAGCAGCGTAGTTGGGAGCTCCTATAATTCACCCCTCCACTTT. Drawing the rest from reference TRBV9 and TRBJ1-6, the complete variable domain is DSGVTQTPKHLITATGQRVTLRCSPRSGDLSVYWYQQSLDQGLQFLIQYYNGEERAKGNILERFSAQQFPDLHSELNLSSLELGDSALYFCASSVVGSSYNSPLHFGNGTRLTVT.